One TCR beta chain is described in this entry. An amount of RNA that ranged from roughly 0.45 to 1 ug was reverse transcribed with random hexamers. TCRdb reprocessed the immunoSEQ multiplex PCR reads with MiXCR, giving one entry per CDR3 protein. The table shows over 130,000 distinct CDR3 sequences, with 85% to 95% occurring only once. This sample was taken from a study of CD8 T cells in Susac syndrome. V was cut by 0 bases and J by 7 bases, with 16 bases left in between. Looked up from germline, CDR1 is LNHNV and CDR2 is YYDKDF (reference sequence). The CDR3 is 15 residues long. The sequence was collected from a human donor with Susac syndrome. V and J are TRBV15 and TRBJ2-7, with D possibly being TRBD1 or TRBD2 (6 bases each). The material sequenced was CD4+ T cells from PBMCs. The CDR3 spells CATSRDQRRGWEQYF. DNA for the CDR3: TGTGCCACCAGCAGAGATCAGCGGAGGGGGTGGGAGCAGTACTTC.